This section outlines one TCR beta chain sequence together with its context. Participant age was about 18 to 100 years, and participants resided in about two dozen US areas. Cohort 3 donors were reported recovered after two negative PCRs, clearance, or symptom resolution. CDR1 and CDR2 (germline): MNHEY, SMNVEV (reference sequence). The CDR3 has 14 amino acids. Losses at the gene ends were 6 bases for V and 6 bases for J; bases not matched to a gene: 5. Authors' processing steps: It was from reference gene primer amplification that nucleated cell counts were estimated. Produced via immunoSEQ multiplex PCR; TCRdb's table is partial and in-frame only. That table supplies the V and J calls and clone size; D and trimming were determined from the DNA. This table holds approximately 300,000 clones, nearly 90% found once. These data come from a study of blood T cell repertoires in COVID-19. Whole-study context: Collection of acute and convalescent COVID-19 samples took place in the United States, Italy and Spain.

The V gene is TRBV27, the J gene TRBJ1-2, with TRBD1 matching over 12 bases. Sequenced input: PBMCs or T cells enriched from blood (not recorded which). This sequence was found in a woman under 40 who had recovered from COVID-19. The CDR3 sequence: CASSRDRGLDGYTF. The CDR3 DNA is TGTGCCAGCAGCCGGGACAGGGGGCTGGATGGCTACACCTTC.